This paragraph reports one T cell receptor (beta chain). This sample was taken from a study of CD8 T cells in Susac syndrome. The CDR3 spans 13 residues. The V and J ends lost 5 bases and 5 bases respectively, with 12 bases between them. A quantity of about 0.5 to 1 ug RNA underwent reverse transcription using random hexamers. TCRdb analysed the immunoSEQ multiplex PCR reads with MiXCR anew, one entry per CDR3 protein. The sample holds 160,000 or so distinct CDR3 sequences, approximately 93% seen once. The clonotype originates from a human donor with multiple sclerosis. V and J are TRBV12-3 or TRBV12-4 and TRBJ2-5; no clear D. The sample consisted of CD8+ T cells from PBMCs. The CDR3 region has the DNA TGTGCCAGCAGTATCGAGGTCCGGGAGACCCAGTACTTC. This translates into CASSIEVRETQYF.